This entry describes one TCR beta chain. The record originates from a study of blood T cell repertoires in COVID-19. Looking at the study overall: The study drew acute and convalescent COVID-19 samples from the United States, Italy and Spain. Sources were T cells, B-cell-depleted T cells, or PBMCs; the material itself was cDNA or gDNA.

Original handling: How many nucleated cells were present was estimated from reference gene primer amplification. Sequencing was performed with immunoSEQ multiplex PCR; in TCRdb, only in-frame clones are kept and a portion is missing. The V and J calls and the clone size are those of that table, but D and trimming were determined from the DNA. This table holds about 130,000 clones, roughly four fifths found once. From germline, CDR1 is GTSNPN and CDR2 SVGIG (reference sequence). The CDR3 loop spans 13 amino acids. V was trimmed by 5 bases and J by 4 bases, leaving 14 bases between them. The receptor's source is a human donor in a cohort sampled during active COVID-19. The J gene is TRBJ1-1, the V gene TRBV30, with D possibly matching TRBD1 (5 bases). Sequences were obtained from peripheral blood. Here the CDR3 reads CAWVLGQGTEAFF. Here the CDR3 DNA reads TGTGCCTGGGTCTTGGGGCAGGGCACTGAAGCTTTCTTT.